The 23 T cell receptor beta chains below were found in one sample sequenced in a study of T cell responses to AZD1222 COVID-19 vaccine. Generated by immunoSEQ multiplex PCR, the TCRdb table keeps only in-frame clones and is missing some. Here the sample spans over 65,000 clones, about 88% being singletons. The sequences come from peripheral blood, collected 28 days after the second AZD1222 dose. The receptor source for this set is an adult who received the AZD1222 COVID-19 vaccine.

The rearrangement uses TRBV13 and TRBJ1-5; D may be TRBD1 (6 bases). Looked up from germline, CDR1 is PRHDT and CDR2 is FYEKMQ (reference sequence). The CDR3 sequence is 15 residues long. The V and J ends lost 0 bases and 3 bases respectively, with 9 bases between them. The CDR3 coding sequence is TGTGCCAGCAGCTTAGGCCACAGGGACAATCAGCCCCAGCATTTT. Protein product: CASSLGHRDNQPQHF.

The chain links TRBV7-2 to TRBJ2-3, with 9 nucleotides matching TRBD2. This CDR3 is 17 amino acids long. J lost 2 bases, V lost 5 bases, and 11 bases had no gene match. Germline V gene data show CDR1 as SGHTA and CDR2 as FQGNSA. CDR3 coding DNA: TGTGCCAGCAGCCTTAGGTTCCTAGCGGGGATCACAGATACGCAGTATTTT. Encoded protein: CASSLRFLAGITDTQYF.

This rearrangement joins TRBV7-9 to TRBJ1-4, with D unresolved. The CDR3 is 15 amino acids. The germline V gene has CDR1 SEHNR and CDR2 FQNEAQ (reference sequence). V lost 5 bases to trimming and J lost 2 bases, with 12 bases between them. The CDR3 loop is CASSGPFGTNEKLFF. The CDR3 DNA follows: TGTGCCAGCAGCGGTCCTTTCGGCACTAATGAAAAACTGTTTTTT. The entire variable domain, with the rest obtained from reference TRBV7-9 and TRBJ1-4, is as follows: DTGVSQNPRHKITKRGQNVTFRCDPISEHNRLYWYRQTLGQGPEFLTYFQNEAQLEKSRLLSDRFSAERPKGSFSTLEIQRTEQGDSAMYLCASSGPFGTNEKLFFGSGTQLSVL.

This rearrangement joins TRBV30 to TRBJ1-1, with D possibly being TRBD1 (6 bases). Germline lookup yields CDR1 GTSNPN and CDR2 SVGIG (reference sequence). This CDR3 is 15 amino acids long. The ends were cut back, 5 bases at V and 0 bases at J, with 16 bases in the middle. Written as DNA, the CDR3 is TGTGCCTGGCAGCCAAACAGGGCCCTGAACACTGAAGCTTTCTTT. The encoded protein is CAWQPNRALNTEAFF.

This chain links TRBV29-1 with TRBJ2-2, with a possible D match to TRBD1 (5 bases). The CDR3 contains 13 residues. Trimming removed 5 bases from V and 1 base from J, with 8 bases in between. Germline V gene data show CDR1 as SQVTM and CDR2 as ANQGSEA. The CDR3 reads CSVHRWNTGELFF. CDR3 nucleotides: TGCAGCGTTCACAGGTGGAACACCGGGGAGCTGTTTTTT.

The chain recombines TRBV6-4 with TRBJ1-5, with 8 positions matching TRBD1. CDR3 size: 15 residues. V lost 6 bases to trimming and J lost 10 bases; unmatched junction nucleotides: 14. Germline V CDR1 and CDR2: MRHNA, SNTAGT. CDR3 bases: TGTGCCAGCAGGGCCACCAGGGGGCGGGTACGCCCCCAGCATTTT. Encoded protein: CASRATRGRVRPQHF.

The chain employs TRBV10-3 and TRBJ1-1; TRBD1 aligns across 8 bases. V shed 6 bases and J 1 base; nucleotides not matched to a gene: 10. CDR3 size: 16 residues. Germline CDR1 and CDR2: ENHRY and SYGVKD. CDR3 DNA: TGTGCCATCAGCCTTTTCCTGGACAGGGCGAACACTGAAGCTTTCTTT. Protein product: CAISLFLDRANTEAFF.

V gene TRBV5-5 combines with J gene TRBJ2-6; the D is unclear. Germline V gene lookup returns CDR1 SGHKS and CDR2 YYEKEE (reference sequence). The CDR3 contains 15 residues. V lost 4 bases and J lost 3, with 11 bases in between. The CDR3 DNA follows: TGTGCCAGCAGCGCTGTAGAAAATGGGGCCAACGTCCTGACTTTC. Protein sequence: CASSAVENGANVLTF.

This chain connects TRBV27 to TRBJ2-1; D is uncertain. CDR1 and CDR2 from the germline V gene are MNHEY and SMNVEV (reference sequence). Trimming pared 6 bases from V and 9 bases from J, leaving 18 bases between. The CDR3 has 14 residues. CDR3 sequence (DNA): TGTGCCAGCAGCGACTCGTTGGGTGCGCTTGAGCAGTTCTTC. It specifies CASSDSLGALEQFF.

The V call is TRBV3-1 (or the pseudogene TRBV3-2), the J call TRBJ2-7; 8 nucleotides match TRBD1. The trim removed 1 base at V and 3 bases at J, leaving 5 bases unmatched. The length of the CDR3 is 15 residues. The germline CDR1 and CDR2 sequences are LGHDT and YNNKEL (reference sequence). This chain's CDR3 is CASSQATGGDYEQYF. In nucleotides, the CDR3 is TGTGCCAGCAGCCAAGCAACAGGGGGTGACTACGAGCAGTACTTC.

This chain's CDR3 is CASSHGIWGNTEAFF. The CDR3 DNA is TGTGCCAGCAGCCACGGTATCTGGGGCAACACTGAAGCTTTCTTT. The chain is built from TRBV3-1 (or the pseudogene TRBV3-2) and TRBJ1-1, with D perhaps matching TRBD1 (5 bases). The V and J ends lost 3 bases and 2 bases respectively, with 13 bases between them. The germline V gene has CDR1 LGHDT and CDR2 YNNKEL (reference sequence). The CDR3 runs 15 residues.

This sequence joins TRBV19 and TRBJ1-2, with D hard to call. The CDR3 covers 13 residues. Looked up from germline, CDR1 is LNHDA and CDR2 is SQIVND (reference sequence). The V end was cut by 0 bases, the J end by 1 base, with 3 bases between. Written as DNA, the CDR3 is TGTGCCAGTAGTATAGAGTTTAACTATGGCTACACCTTC. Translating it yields CASSIEFNYGYTF.

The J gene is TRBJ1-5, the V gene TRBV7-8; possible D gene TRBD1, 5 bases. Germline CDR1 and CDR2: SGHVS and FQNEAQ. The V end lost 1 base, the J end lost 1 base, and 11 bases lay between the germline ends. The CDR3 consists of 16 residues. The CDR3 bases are TGTGCCAGCAGCTTAGTTTCAGGGAGGAGCAATCAGCCCCAGCATTTT. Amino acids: CASSLVSGRSNQPQHF.

The CDR3 spells CSVGRDTNPNTEAFF. The CDR3 coding sequence is TGCAGCGTTGGCAGGGACACTAACCCCAACACTGAAGCTTTCTTT. The gene calls are TRBV29-1 and TRBJ1-1, with D perhaps matching TRBD1 (6 bases). Trimming shortened V by 4 bases and J by 2 bases, and 17 bases separated the two germline ends. Germline CDR1 reads SQVTM; CDR2 reads ANQGSEA. The CDR3 is 15 amino acids.

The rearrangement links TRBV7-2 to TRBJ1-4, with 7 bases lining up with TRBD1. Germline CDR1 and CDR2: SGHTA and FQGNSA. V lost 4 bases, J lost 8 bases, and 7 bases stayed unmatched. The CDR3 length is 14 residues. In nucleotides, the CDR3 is TGTGCCAGCAGCTCAAGACAGGGAGGGGAAAAACTGTTTTTT. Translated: CASSSRQGGEKLFF.

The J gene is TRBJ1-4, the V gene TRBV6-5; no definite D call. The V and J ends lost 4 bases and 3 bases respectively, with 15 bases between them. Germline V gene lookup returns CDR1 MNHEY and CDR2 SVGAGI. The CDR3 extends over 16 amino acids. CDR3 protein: CASSFQDREANEKLFF. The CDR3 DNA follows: TGTGCCAGCAGTTTCCAGGACCGGGAAGCTAATGAAAAACTGTTTTTT.

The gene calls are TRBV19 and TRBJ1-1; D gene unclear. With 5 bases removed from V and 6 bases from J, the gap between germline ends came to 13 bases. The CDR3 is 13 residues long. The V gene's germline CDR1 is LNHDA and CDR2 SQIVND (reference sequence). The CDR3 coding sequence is TGTGCCAGTAGTTCCCGGCCTCAGCCTGAAGCTTTCTTT. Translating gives CASSSRPQPEAFF.

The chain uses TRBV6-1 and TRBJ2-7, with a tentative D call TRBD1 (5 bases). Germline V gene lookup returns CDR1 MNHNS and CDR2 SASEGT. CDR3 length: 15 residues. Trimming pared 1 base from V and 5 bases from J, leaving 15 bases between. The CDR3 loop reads CASSEVAGMKDEQYF. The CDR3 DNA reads TGTGCCAGCAGTGAAGTGGCAGGGATGAAGGACGAGCAGTACTTC.

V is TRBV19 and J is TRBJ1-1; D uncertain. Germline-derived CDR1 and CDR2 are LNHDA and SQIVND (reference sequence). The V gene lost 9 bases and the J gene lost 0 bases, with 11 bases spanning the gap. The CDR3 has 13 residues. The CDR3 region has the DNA TGTGCCAGCTGGACCACTATGAACACTGAAGCTTTCTTT. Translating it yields CASWTTMNTEAFF. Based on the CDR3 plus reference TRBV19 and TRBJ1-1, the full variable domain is DGGITQSPKYLFRKEGQNVTLSCEQNLNHDAMYWYRQDPGQGLRLIYYSQIVNDFQKGDIAEGYSVSREKKESFPLTVTSAQKNPTAFYLCASWTTMNTEAFFGQGTRLTVV.

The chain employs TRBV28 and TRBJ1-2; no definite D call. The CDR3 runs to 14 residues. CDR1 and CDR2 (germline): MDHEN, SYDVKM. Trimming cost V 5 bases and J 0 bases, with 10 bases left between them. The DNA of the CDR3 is TGTGCCAGCAGTGCACACAGTTCTAACTATGGCTACACCTTC. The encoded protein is CASSAHSSNYGYTF.

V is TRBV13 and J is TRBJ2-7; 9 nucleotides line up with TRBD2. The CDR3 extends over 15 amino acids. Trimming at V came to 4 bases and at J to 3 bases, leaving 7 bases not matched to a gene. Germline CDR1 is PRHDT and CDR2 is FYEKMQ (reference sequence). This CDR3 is CASSSRLAVDYEQYF. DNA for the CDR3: TGTGCCAGCAGCTCGAGACTAGCGGTGGACTACGAGCAGTACTTC.

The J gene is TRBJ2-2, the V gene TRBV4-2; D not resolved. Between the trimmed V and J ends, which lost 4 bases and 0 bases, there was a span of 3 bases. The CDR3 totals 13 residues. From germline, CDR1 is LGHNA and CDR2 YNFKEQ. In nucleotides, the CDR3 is TGTGCCAGCAGCCCGGCGAACACCGGGGAGCTGTTTTTT. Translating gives CASSPANTGELFF.

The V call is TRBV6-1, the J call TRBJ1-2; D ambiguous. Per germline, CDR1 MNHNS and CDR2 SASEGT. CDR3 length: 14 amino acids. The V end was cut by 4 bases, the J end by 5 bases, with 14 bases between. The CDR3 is CASSAPPWRYGYTF. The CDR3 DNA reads TGTGCCAGCAGTGCCCCCCCCTGGCGGTATGGCTACACCTTC.